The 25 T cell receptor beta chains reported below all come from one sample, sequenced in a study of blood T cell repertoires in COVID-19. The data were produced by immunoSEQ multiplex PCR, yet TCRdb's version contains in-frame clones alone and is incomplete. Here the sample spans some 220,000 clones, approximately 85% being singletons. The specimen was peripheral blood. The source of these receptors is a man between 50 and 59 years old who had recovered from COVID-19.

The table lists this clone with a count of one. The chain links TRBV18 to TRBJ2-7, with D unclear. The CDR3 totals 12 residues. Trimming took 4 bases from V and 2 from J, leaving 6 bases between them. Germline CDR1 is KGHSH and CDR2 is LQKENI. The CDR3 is CASSLETYEQYF. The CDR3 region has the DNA TGTGCCAGCTCACTAGAAACCTACGAGCAGTACTTC.

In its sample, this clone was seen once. The CDR3 loop is CASSETGSTNQPQHF. The CDR3 DNA reads TGCGCCAGCAGCGAGACAGGGTCCACCAATCAGCCCCAGCATTTT. The chain has TRBV5-1 and TRBJ1-5, with 7 bases lining up with TRBD1. This CDR3 contains 15 residues. After removal of 4 bases from V and 3 bases from J, the junction contained 7 bases not matched to a gene. In germline, CDR1 is SGHRS, CDR2 YFSETQ.

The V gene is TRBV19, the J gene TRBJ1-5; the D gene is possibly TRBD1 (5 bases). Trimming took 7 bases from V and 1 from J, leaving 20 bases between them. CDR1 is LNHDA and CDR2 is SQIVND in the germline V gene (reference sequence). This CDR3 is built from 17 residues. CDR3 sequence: CASTPRRGTLSNQPQHF. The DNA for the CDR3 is TGTGCCAGTACCCCTCGGAGGGGAACCTTAAGCAATCAGCCCCAGCATTTT. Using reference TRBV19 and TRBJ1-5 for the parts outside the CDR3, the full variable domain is DGGITQSPKYLFRKEGQNVTLSCEQNLNHDAMYWYRQDPGQGLRLIYYSQIVNDFQKGDIAEGYSVSREKKESFPLTVTSAQKNPTAFYLCASTPRRGTLSNQPQHFGDGTRLSIL.

The DNA for the CDR3 is TGTGCCAGCAGTGAAAACAGGGGGTACGACTACGAGCAGTACTTC. Translated, it gives CASSENRGYDYEQYF. The chain carries TRBV2 and TRBJ2-7; 8 nucleotides agree with TRBD1. This CDR3 region has 15 residues. CDR1 and CDR2 from the germline V gene are SNHLY and FYNNEI. V was clipped by 2 bases and J by 3 bases; unmatched bases: 6.

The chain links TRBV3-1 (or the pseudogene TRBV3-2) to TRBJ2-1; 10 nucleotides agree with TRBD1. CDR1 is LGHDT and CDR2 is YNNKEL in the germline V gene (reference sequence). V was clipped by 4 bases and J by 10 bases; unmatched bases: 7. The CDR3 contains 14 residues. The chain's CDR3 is CASSPDRGIREQFF. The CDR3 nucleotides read TGTGCCAGCAGCCCGGACAGGGGGATCCGGGAGCAGTTCTTC.

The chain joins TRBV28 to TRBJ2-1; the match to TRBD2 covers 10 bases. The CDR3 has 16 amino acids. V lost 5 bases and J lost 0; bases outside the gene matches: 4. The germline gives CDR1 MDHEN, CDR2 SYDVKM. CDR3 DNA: TGTGCCAGCAGTCGACTAGCGGGTAGCTCCTACAATGAGCAGTTCTTC. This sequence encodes CASSRLAGSSYNEQFF.

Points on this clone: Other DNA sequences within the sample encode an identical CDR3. The CDR3 DNA sequence: TGTGCCAGCTCGACAAACACAGATACGCAGTATTTT. Amino acids: CASSTNTDTQYF. The chain recombines TRBV18 with TRBJ2-3; D gene unclear. The V and J ends lost 6 bases and 2 bases respectively, with 6 bases between them. This CDR3 region has 12 residues. Germline V gene data show CDR1 as KGHSH and CDR2 as LQKENI.

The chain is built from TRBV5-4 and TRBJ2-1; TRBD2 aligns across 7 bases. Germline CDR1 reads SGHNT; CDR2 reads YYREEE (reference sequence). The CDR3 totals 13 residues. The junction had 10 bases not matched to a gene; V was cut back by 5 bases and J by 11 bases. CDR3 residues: CASSSGLAEKQFF. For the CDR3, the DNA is TGTGCCAGCAGTTCTGGGCTAGCGGAGAAGCAGTTCTTC. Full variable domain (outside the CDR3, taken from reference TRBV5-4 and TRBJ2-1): ETGVTQSPTHLIKTRGQQVTLRCSSQSGHNTVSWYQQALGQGPQFIFQYYREEENGRGNFPPRFSGLQFPNYSSELNVNALELDDSALYLCASSSGLAEKQFFGPGTRLTVL.

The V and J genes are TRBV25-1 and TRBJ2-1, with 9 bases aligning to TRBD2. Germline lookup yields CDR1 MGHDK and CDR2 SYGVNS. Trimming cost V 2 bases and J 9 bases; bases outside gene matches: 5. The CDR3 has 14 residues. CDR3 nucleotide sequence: TGTGCCAGCAGTGAAGCGGGAGGGGATGGTGAGCAGTTCTTC. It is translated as CASSEAGGDGEQFF.

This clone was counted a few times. For the CDR3, the DNA is TGTGCCAGCAGCAGACCTGGGACACAATCCTACGAGCAGTACTTC. Its protein product is CASSRPGTQSYEQYF. The chain links TRBV21-1 to TRBJ2-7; the D segment call TRBD1 is taken from the table without a DNA check. TRBV21-1 is designated a pseudogene. CDR3 size: 15 residues.

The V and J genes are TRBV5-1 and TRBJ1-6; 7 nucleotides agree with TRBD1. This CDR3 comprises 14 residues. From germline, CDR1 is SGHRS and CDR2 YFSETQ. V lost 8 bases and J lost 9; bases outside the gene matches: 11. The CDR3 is CASTRQGSGSPLHF. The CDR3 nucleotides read TGCGCCAGTACGAGACAGGGATCGGGTTCACCCCTCCACTTT.

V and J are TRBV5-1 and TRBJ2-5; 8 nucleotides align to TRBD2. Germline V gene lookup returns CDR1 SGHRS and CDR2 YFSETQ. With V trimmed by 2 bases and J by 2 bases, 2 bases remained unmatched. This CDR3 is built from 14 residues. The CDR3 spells CASSLGGRQETQYF. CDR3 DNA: TGCGCCAGCAGCTTAGGCGGGAGGCAAGAGACCCAGTACTTC.

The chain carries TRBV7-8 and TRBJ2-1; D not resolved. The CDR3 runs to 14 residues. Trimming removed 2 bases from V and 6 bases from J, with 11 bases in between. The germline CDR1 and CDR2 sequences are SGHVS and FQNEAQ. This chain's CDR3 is CASSLLEFGNEQFF. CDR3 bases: TGTGCCAGCAGCTTATTGGAGTTCGGCAATGAGCAGTTCTTC.

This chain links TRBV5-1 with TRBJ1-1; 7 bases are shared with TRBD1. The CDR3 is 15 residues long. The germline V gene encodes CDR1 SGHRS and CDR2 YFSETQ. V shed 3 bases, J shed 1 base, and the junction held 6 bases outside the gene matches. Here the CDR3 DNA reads TGCGCCAGCAGCTCCTGGGGGACAGAGAACACTGAAGCTTTCTTT. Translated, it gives CASSSWGTENTEAFF.

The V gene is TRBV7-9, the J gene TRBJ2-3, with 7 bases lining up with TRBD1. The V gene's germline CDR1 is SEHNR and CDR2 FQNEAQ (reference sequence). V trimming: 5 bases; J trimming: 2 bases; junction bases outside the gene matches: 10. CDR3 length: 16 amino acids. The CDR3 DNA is TGTGCCAGCAGCCTCGGACAGGTGTCTTCCACAGATACGCAGTATTTT. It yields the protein CASSLGQVSSTDTQYF.

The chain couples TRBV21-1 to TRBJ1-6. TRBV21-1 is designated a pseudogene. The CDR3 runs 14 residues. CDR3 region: CASSWRVERPPLHF. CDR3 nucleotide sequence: TGTGCCAGCAGCTGGAGGGTAGAGAGACCACCCCTCCACTTT.

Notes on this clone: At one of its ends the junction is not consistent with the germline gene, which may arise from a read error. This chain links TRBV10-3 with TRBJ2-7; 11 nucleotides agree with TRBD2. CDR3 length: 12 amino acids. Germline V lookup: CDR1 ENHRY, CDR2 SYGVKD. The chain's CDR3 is CAISESETSGAF. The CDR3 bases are TGTGCCATCAGTGAGTCCGAGACTAGCGGGGCCTTC.

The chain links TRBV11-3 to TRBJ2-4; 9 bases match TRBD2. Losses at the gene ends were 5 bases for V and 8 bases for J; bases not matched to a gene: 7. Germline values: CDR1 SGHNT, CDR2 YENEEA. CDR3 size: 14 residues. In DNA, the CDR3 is TGTGCCAGCAGCCCAGCGGGAGGCTCCCACATTCAGTACTTC. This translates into CASSPAGGSHIQYF.

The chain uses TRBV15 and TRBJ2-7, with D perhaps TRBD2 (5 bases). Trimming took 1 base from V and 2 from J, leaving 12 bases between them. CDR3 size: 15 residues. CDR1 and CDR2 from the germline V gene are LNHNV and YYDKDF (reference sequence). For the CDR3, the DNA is TGTGCCACCAGCAGAGGCCAGGAGGCCCCCTACGAGCAGTACTTC. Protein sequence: CATSRGQEAPYEQYF.

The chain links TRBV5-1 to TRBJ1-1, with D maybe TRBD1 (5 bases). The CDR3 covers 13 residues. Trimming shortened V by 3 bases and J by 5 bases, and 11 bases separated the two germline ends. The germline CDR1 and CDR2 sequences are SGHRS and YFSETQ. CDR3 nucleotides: TGCGCCAGCAGCTATCGGGAGGGGACTGAAGCTTTCTTT. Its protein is CASSYREGTEAFF.

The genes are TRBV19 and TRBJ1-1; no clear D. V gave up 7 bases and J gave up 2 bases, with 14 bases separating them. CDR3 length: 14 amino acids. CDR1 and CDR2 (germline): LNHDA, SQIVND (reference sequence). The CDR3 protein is CASTSIGRNTEAFF. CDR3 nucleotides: TGTGCCAGTACTTCAATAGGGAGAAACACTGAAGCTTTCTTT.

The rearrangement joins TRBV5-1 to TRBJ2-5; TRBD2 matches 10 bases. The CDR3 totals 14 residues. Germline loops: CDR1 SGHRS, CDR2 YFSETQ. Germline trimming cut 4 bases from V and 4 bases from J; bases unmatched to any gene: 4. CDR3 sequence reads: CASSPVAGGETQYF. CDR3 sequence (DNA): TGCGCCAGCAGCCCAGTAGCGGGAGGAGAGACCCAGTACTTC.

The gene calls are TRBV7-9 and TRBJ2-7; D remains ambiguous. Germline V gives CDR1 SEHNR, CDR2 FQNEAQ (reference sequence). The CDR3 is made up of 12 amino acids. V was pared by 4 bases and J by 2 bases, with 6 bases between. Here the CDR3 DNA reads TGTGCCAGCAGCTCCTTAACCTACGAGCAGTACTTC. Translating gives CASSSLTYEQYF.

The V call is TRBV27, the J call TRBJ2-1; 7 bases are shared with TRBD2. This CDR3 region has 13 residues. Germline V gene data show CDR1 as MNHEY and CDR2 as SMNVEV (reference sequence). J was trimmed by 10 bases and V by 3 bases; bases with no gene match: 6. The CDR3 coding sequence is TGTGCCAGCAGTTTGGGGACTATTCAAGAGCAGTTCTTC. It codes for CASSLGTIQEQFF.

CDR3 sequence reads: CASSNTRGGPYEQYF. As DNA, the CDR3 is TGTGCCAGCAGCAATACCCGCGGGGGCCCCTACGAGCAGTACTTC. This rearrangement joins TRBV12-1 to TRBJ2-7; TRBD2 is taken as the D call from the table, unchecked against the DNA. TRBV12-1 is an annotated pseudogene. The CDR3 is 15 residues long.